These T cell receptor beta chains were read from a single sample in a study of T cell responses to AZD1222 COVID-19 vaccine. Libraries were prepared by immunoSEQ multiplex PCR; TCRdb keeps only in-frame clonotypes and omits some of them. In the table there are about 130,000 clones, roughly 93% of which are singletons. The sequenced sample was peripheral blood, obtained on day 0 of AZD1222 vaccination. The source of these receptors is an adult in good health. Both conserved end residues are part of each CDR3. Fields, in order: J gene, clone size, D gene, V gene, CDR3 protein, CDR3 DNA. The D gene is left open where the match is weak. Some rows have no size entry. The others give once, few or many, or a class for an expanded clone.

j_gene: TRBJ1-3; abundance: NA; d_gene: TRBD1; v_gene: TRBV19; CDR3aa: CASTGQGAMRGNTIYF; CDR3nt: TGTGCCAGTACGGGACAGGGGGCTATGAGAGGAAACACCATATATTTT
j_gene: TRBJ2-7; abundance: NA; d_gene: TRBD1; v_gene: TRBV18; CDR3aa: CASSPGQGRREQYF; CDR3nt: TGTGCCAGCTCACCTGGACAGGGAAGAAGGGAGCAGTACTTC
j_gene: TRBJ2-1; abundance: NA; d_gene: TRBD2; v_gene: TRBV7-9; CDR3aa: CASSLFAGGLKNEQFF; CDR3nt: TGTGCCAGCAGCTTATTCGCGGGGGGGCTCAAGAATGAGCAGTTCTTC
j_gene: TRBJ2-5; abundance: NA; d_gene: TRBD2; v_gene: TRBV7-9; CDR3aa: CASSLGSSGRERKTQYF; CDR3nt: TGTGCCAGCAGCTTAGGCTCTAGCGGGAGGGAGCGAAAGACCCAGTACTTC
j_gene: TRBJ1-6; abundance: once; d_gene: TRBD1; v_gene: TRBV12-3/TRBV12-4; CDR3aa: CASSLGQNSPLHF; CDR3nt: TGTGCCAGCAGTTTGGGACAGAATTCACCCCTCCACTTT
j_gene: TRBJ2-3; abundance: NA; d_gene: NA; v_gene: TRBV7-9; CDR3aa: CASSRGWESTDTQYF; CDR3nt: TGTGCCAGCAGCCGGGGGTGGGAAAGCACAGATACGCAGTATTTT
j_gene: TRBJ1-4; abundance: NA; d_gene: NA; v_gene: TRBV5-5; CDR3aa: CASSSAPGGVDEKLFF; CDR3nt: TGTGCCAGCAGCTCAGCGCCGGGAGGGGTTGATGAAAAACTGTTTTTT
j_gene: TRBJ1-4; abundance: NA; d_gene: NA; v_gene: TRBV6-5; CDR3aa: CATSPGTWGEKLFF; CDR3nt: TGTGCCACCTCTCCCGGGACATGGGGTGAAAAACTGTTTTTT
j_gene: TRBJ1-1; abundance: NA; d_gene: TRBD1; v_gene: TRBV28; CDR3aa: CASSLLGTGMNTEAFF; CDR3nt: TGTGCCAGCAGTTTATTGGGGACAGGGATGAACACTGAAGCTTTCTTT
j_gene: TRBJ1-1; abundance: once; d_gene: TRBD1; v_gene: TRBV18; CDR3aa: CASSPGTGGVDTEAFF; CDR3nt: TGTGCCAGCTCACCAGGGACAGGGGGCGTAGACACTGAAGCTTTCTTT
j_gene: TRBJ1-3; abundance: NA; d_gene: NA; v_gene: TRBV18; CDR3aa: CASSRASHDFRNTIYF; CDR3nt: TGTGCCAGCTCACGCGCCTCACATGATTTTCGAAACACCATATATTTT
j_gene: TRBJ1-6; abundance: once; d_gene: NA; v_gene: TRBV7-9; CDR3aa: CASSLGAGGVPPLHF; CDR3nt: TGTGCCAGCAGCTTAGGTGCGGGGGGCGTTCCACCCCTCCACTTT
j_gene: TRBJ2-7; abundance: NA; d_gene: NA; v_gene: TRBV7-9; CDR3aa: CASSLGQGISYEQYF; CDR3nt: TGTGCCAGCAGCTTAGGGCAGGGTATCTCCTACGAGCAGTACTTC
j_gene: TRBJ1-2; abundance: once; d_gene: NA; v_gene: TRBV4-3; CDR3aa: CASSQESRGSYGYTF; CDR3nt: TGCGCCAGCAGCCAGGAAAGCAGGGGCTCCTATGGCTACACCTTC
j_gene: TRBJ2-1; abundance: NA; d_gene: NA; v_gene: TRBV7-2; CDR3aa: CASSPRRYNEQFF; CDR3nt: TGTGCCAGCAGCCCCCGTAGGTACAATGAGCAGTTCTTC
j_gene: TRBJ1-2; abundance: NA; d_gene: TRBD1; v_gene: TRBV6-5; CDR3aa: CASRETGGATYGYTF; CDR3nt: TGTGCCAGCAGGGAGACAGGGGGCGCGACCTATGGCTACACCTTC
j_gene: TRBJ1-3; abundance: NA; d_gene: NA; v_gene: TRBV12-3/TRBV12-4; CDR3aa: CALGTSGNTIYF; CDR3nt: TGTGCCCTCGGTACCTCTGGAAACACCATATATTTT
j_gene: TRBJ2-5; abundance: NA; d_gene: TRBD2; v_gene: TRBV18; CDR3aa: CASSPGTSSETQYF; CDR3nt: TGTGCCAGCTCACCCGGGACTAGCTCTGAGACCCAGTACTTC
j_gene: TRBJ2-5; abundance: NA; d_gene: NA; v_gene: TRBV28; CDR3aa: CASSLESETQYF; CDR3nt: TGTGCCAGCAGTTTGGAGTCAGAGACCCAGTACTTC
j_gene: TRBJ1-4; abundance: once; d_gene: NA; v_gene: TRBV12-3/TRBV12-4; CDR3aa: CASGAGEDEKLFF; CDR3nt: TGTGCCAGCGGTGCAGGGGAAGATGAAAAACTGTTTTTT
j_gene: TRBJ1-2; abundance: NA; d_gene: TRBD1; v_gene: TRBV11-2; CDR3aa: CASSGGRGLSGYTF; CDR3nt: TGTGCCAGCAGCGGGGGCAGGGGGCTAAGTGGCTACACCTTC
j_gene: TRBJ1-2; abundance: NA; d_gene: NA; v_gene: TRBV6-1; CDR3aa: CASSDSGVYGYTF; CDR3nt: TGTGCCAGCAGTGATTCAGGGGTCTATGGCTACACCTTC
j_gene: TRBJ2-3; abundance: NA; d_gene: TRBD1; v_gene: TRBV7-3; CDR3aa: CASSLAGQGGDTQYF; CDR3nt: TGTGCCAGCAGCTTAGCAGGACAGGGAGGAGATACGCAGTATTTT
j_gene: TRBJ1-1; abundance: NA; d_gene: NA; v_gene: TRBV5-1; CDR3aa: CASSGGGYTEAFF; CDR3nt: TGCGCCAGCAGCGGGGGCGGGTACACTGAAGCTTTCTTT
j_gene: TRBJ1-5; abundance: NA; d_gene: TRBD1; v_gene: TRBV27; CDR3aa: CASSLSVTGADQPQHF; CDR3nt: TGTGCCAGCAGTTTATCGGTTACAGGGGCGGATCAGCCCCAGCATTTT
j_gene: TRBJ2-7; abundance: NA; d_gene: NA; v_gene: TRBV7-3; CDR3aa: CASSPQAGNYEQYF; CDR3nt: TGTGCCAGCAGCCCCCAGGCGGGGAACTACGAGCAGTACTTC
j_gene: TRBJ1-1; abundance: NA; d_gene: NA; v_gene: TRBV5-1; CDR3aa: CASSLIPGPEGEAFF; CDR3nt: TGCGCCAGCAGCTTGATACCGGGGCCAGAGGGTGAAGCTTTCTTT
j_gene: TRBJ2-1; abundance: NA; d_gene: TRBD2; v_gene: TRBV5-6; CDR3aa: CASSLVVRREVGEQFF; CDR3nt: TGTGCCAGCAGCTTGGTAGTGCGGCGGGAGGTGGGTGAGCAGTTCTTC
j_gene: TRBJ2-1; abundance: few; d_gene: TRBD1; v_gene: TRBV7-3; CDR3aa: CASSGQGRDNEQFF; CDR3nt: TGTGCCAGCAGCGGACAGGGAAGGGACAATGAGCAGTTCTTC
j_gene: TRBJ1-5; abundance: NA; d_gene: NA; v_gene: TRBV30; CDR3aa: CAWAAGGNQPQHF; CDR3nt: TGTGCCTGGGCCGCTGGGGGCAATCAGCCCCAGCATTTT
j_gene: TRBJ1-6; abundance: NA; d_gene: NA; v_gene: TRBV6-2/TRBV6-3; CDR3aa: CASSLFSSPLHF; CDR3nt: TGTGCCAGCAGTTTATTCTCTTCACCCCTCCACTTT
j_gene: TRBJ1-2; abundance: NA; d_gene: TRBD1; v_gene: TRBV30; CDR3aa: CAWSATGVYGYTF; CDR3nt: TGTGCCTGGAGCGCGACAGGGGTCTACGGCTACACCTTC
j_gene: TRBJ1-2; abundance: NA; d_gene: NA; v_gene: TRBV4-1; CDR3aa: CASSPVGRTYGYTF; CDR3nt: TGCGCCAGCAGCCCTGTCGGACGGACCTATGGCTACACCTTC
j_gene: TRBJ2-7; abundance: NA; d_gene: TRBD2; v_gene: TRBV27; CDR3aa: CASSSRLAGSYEQYF; CDR3nt: TGTGCCAGCAGTTCCCGACTAGCGGGCTCCTACGAGCAGTACTTC
j_gene: TRBJ2-7; abundance: NA; d_gene: TRBD1; v_gene: TRBV9; CDR3aa: CASSVDGTVSYEQYF; CDR3nt: TGTGCCAGCAGCGTAGACGGGACAGTTTCCTACGAGCAGTACTTC
j_gene: TRBJ1-2; abundance: NA; d_gene: TRBD1; v_gene: TRBV10-2; CDR3aa: CASSKDRVLVLGYTF; CDR3nt: TGCGCCAGCAGTAAAGACAGGGTGCTAGTCCTTGGCTACACCTTC
j_gene: TRBJ2-1; abundance: NA; d_gene: NA; v_gene: TRBV3-1/TRBV3-2; CDR3aa: CASSHLDSRNEQFF; CDR3nt: TGTGCCAGCAGCCACTTAGACTCGAGAAATGAGCAGTTCTTC
j_gene: TRBJ2-3; abundance: NA; d_gene: NA; v_gene: TRBV5-6; CDR3aa: CASSGFDTQYF; CDR3nt: TGTGCCAGCAGTGGCTTTGATACGCAGTATTTT
j_gene: TRBJ2-7; abundance: few; d_gene: NA; v_gene: TRBV3-1/TRBV3-2; CDR3aa: CASSQNLLEQYF; CDR3nt: TGTGCCAGCAGCCAAAACCTCTTGGAGCAGTACTTC
j_gene: TRBJ1-1; abundance: NA; d_gene: NA; v_gene: TRBV7-9; CDR3aa: CASSLAGRVGDTEAFF; CDR3nt: TGTGCCAGCAGCTTGGCGGGAAGGGTAGGCGACACTGAAGCTTTCTTT
j_gene: TRBJ2-3; abundance: NA; d_gene: NA; v_gene: TRBV6-5; CDR3aa: CASADRGSDTQYF; CDR3nt: TGTGCCAGCGCCGATCGGGGATCAGATACGCAGTATTTT
j_gene: TRBJ2-5; abundance: NA; d_gene: TRBD2; v_gene: TRBV5-4; CDR3aa: CACLVAGVSETQYF; CDR3nt: TGTGCTTGCTTGGTAGCGGGGGTTTCGGAGACCCAGTACTTC
j_gene: TRBJ1-6; abundance: NA; d_gene: NA; v_gene: TRBV5-4; CDR3aa: CASSQGPLDSPLHF; CDR3nt: TGTGCCAGCAGTCAGGGACCTTTAGATTCACCCCTCCACTTT
j_gene: TRBJ2-7; abundance: NA; d_gene: NA; v_gene: TRBV7-2; CDR3aa: CASSLALRGSYEQYF; CDR3nt: TGTGCCAGCAGCCTAGCTTTAAGGGGCTCCTACGAGCAGTACTTC
j_gene: TRBJ2-1; abundance: NA; d_gene: NA; v_gene: TRBV5-6; CDR3aa: CASTTLGGAGYNEQFF; CDR3nt: TGTGCCAGCACCACCTTGGGGGGGGCAGGGTACAATGAGCAGTTCTTC
j_gene: TRBJ2-3; abundance: NA; d_gene: NA; v_gene: TRBV7-9; CDR3aa: CASSWGLGGSTDTQYF; CDR3nt: TGTGCCAGCAGCTGGGGACTCGGGGGTAGCACAGATACGCAGTATTTT
j_gene: TRBJ1-4; abundance: once; d_gene: TRBD1; v_gene: TRBV27; CDR3aa: CASSFSGQGANEKLFF; CDR3nt: TGTGCCAGCAGTTTCTCGGGACAGGGAGCTAATGAAAAACTGTTTTTT
j_gene: TRBJ1-6; abundance: NA; d_gene: NA; v_gene: TRBV2; CDR3aa: CASSEAAHNNSPLHF; CDR3nt: TGTGCCAGCAGTGAAGCGGCCCACAATAATTCACCCCTCCACTTT
j_gene: TRBJ1-1; abundance: NA; d_gene: NA; v_gene: TRBV27; CDR3aa: CASSFGKGTEAFF; CDR3nt: TGTGCCAGCAGTTTCGGCAAGGGGACTGAAGCTTTCTTT
j_gene: TRBJ2-1; abundance: NA; d_gene: NA; v_gene: TRBV9; CDR3aa: CASSASSYNEQFF; CDR3nt: TGTGCCAGCAGCGCCAGCTCCTACAATGAGCAGTTCTTC
j_gene: TRBJ1-5; abundance: NA; d_gene: TRBD1; v_gene: TRBV5-5; CDR3aa: CASSRQGALQPQHF; CDR3nt: TGTGCCAGCAGCCGACAGGGGGCACTTCAGCCCCAGCATTTT
j_gene: TRBJ1-3; abundance: NA; d_gene: NA; v_gene: TRBV6-6; CDR3aa: CASSYSSPENTIYF; CDR3nt: TGTGCCAGCAGTTACTCGAGTCCGGAAAACACCATATATTTT
j_gene: TRBJ1-1; abundance: NA; d_gene: NA; v_gene: TRBV30; CDR3aa: CAWSVLGGGGNTEAFF; CDR3nt: TGTGCCTGGAGTGTACTTGGGGGCGGGGGTAACACTGAAGCTTTCTTT
j_gene: TRBJ1-1; abundance: NA; d_gene: NA; v_gene: TRBV6-5; CDR3aa: CASSVVRFEAFF; CDR3nt: TGTGCCAGCAGCGTGGTGCGATTTGAAGCTTTCTTT